The 27 T cell receptor beta chains below come from one sample, sequenced in a study of blood T cell repertoires in COVID-19. The data were produced by immunoSEQ multiplex PCR, yet TCRdb's version contains in-frame clones alone and is incomplete. The table records 170,000 or so clones, around 89% of them present only once. Sequenced input: PBMCs or T cells enriched from blood (not recorded which). These receptor sequences come from a woman in her forties or fifties who had recovered from COVID-19.

The chain links TRBV4-2 to TRBJ2-5; weak D call: TRBD2 (5 bases). Germline CDR1 LGHNA, CDR2 YNFKEQ. This CDR3 has 16 residues. Between the trimmed V and J ends, which lost 0 bases and 5 bases, there was a span of 16 bases. The CDR3 bases are TGTGCCAGCAGCCAAGATCAACCCCCGAGGGAGGAGACCCAGTACTTC. Encoded protein: CASSQDQPPREETQYF.

The chain uses TRBV11-3 and TRBJ1-2; 7 positions agree with TRBD1. Per the germline V gene, CDR1 is SGHNT and CDR2 is YENEEA. This CDR3 is 13 amino acids long. The V and J ends lost 5 bases and 8 bases, in that order; junction bases with no gene match: 8. The CDR3 DNA reads TGTGCCAGCAGCCGGGACACGGGACAGGGCTACACCTTC. It encodes CASSRDTGQGYTF.

The chain has TRBV25-1 and TRBJ1-3; unclear D gene. This CDR3 is 15 amino acids long. With 9 bases removed from V and 3 bases from J, the gap between germline ends came to 18 bases. Looked up from germline, CDR1 is MGHDK and CDR2 is SYGVNS. The CDR3 sequence is CASTTRSGGGNTIYF. The DNA for the CDR3 is TGTGCCAGTACGACAAGATCCGGAGGTGGAAACACCATATATTTT.

The chain carries TRBV3-1 (or the pseudogene TRBV3-2) and TRBJ2-1, with TRBD2 matching 8 bases. The CDR3 covers 14 residues. V dropped 2 bases and J dropped 15; count of bases not matched to a gene: 12. Germline values: CDR1 LGHDT, CDR2 YNNKEL (reference sequence). The CDR3 DNA reads TGTGCCAGCAGCCAACTAAGTGGTAGCGGGGTTCTGTTCTTC. It is translated as CASSQLSGSGVLFF.

The J gene is TRBJ1-6, the V gene TRBV11-1; D is undetermined. Germline CDR1 reads SGHAT; CDR2 reads FQDESV (reference sequence). Trimming removed 4 bases from V and 9 bases from J, with 7 bases in between. The CDR3 is 12 residues long. CDR3 residues: CASSSPLSPLHF. Here the CDR3 DNA reads TGTGCCAGCAGCTCCCCCCTTTCACCCCTCCACTTT.

The V gene is TRBV2, the J gene TRBJ2-1; 15 bases map to TRBD2. With 6 bases clipped from V and 1 base from J, the junction kept 4 bases outside the gene matches. The germline V gene encodes CDR1 SNHLY and CDR2 FYNNEI. This CDR3 contains 17 residues. The CDR3 is CASRGLAGGLSYNEQFF. CDR3 nucleotides: TGTGCCAGCAGGGGACTAGCGGGGGGACTTTCCTACAATGAGCAGTTCTTC.

The gene calls are TRBV7-2 and TRBJ1-1, with 10 bases that match TRBD1. The CDR3 runs 15 residues. V lost 1 base to trimming and J lost 1 base; unmatched junction nucleotides: 0. Germline values: CDR1 SGHTA, CDR2 FQGNSA. Here the CDR3 DNA reads TGTGCCAGCAGCTTAGGGGACAGGGGGAACACTGAAGCTTTCTTT. It translates to CASSLGDRGNTEAFF.

This clone appeared once. The chain combines TRBV15 with TRBJ2-1; tentative D call: TRBD1 (7 bases). Trimming removed 2 bases from V and 9 bases from J, with 17 bases in between. The CDR3 sequence is 15 residues long. Germline CDR1 LNHNV, CDR2 YYDKDF (reference sequence). The CDR3 sequence is CATSRRTGSGGEQFF. In DNA, the CDR3 is TGTGCCACCAGCAGAAGGACAGGTAGCGGTGGTGAGCAGTTCTTC.

The chain has TRBV24-1 and TRBJ2-1; 7 bases are a match to TRBD1. The V and J ends lost 9 bases and 4 bases, in that order; junction bases with no gene match: 8. The CDR3 covers 14 residues. Germline V gene sequence: CDR1 KGHDR, CDR2 SFDVKD. CDR3 DNA: TGTGCCACCGGTTCTCCGGGACAGTACAATGAGCAGTTCTTC. Translation: CATGSPGQYNEQFF.

The chain uses TRBV24-1 and TRBJ2-7, with D hard to call. The CDR3 extends over 12 amino acids. With 6 bases removed from V and 3 bases from J, the gap between germline ends came to 8 bases. Germline V gives CDR1 KGHDR, CDR2 SFDVKD. CDR3 in amino acids: CATSPGNYEQYF. CDR3 bases: TGTGCCACCAGTCCGGGTAACTACGAGCAGTACTTC.

The chain couples TRBV14 to TRBJ1-2; no clear D gene. The CDR3 has 14 amino acids. V shed 0 bases and J shed 2 bases, with 7 bases lying between them. CDR1 and CDR2 (germline): SGHDN, FVKESK. CDR3 sequence: CASSQDTFNYGYTF. DNA for the CDR3: TGTGCCAGCAGCCAAGATACATTCAACTATGGCTACACCTTC.

V gene TRBV7-2 combines with J gene TRBJ1-1; tentatively, D is TRBD1 (6 bases). The CDR3 extends over 13 amino acids. Germline assignment: CDR1 SGHTA and CDR2 FQGNSA. The V gene lost 4 bases and the J gene lost 6 bases, with 12 bases spanning the gap. In DNA, the CDR3 is TGTGCCAGCAGCTCCCGGGACAACTCTGAAGCTTTCTTT. Translation gives CASSSRDNSEAFF.

The rearrangement links TRBV18 to TRBJ1-6, with 9 nucleotides matching TRBD1. In germline, CDR1 is KGHSH, CDR2 LQKENI. This CDR3 contains 13 residues. Losses at the gene ends were 6 bases for V and 9 bases for J; bases not matched to a gene: 3. CDR3 bases: TGTGCCAGCTCGGGACAGGGCGGTTCACCCCTCCACTTT. Translated, it gives CASSGQGGSPLHF. Looking up the rest from reference TRBV18 and TRBJ1-6 gives the full variable domain: NAGVMQNPRHLVRRRGQEARLRCSPMKGHSHVYWYRQLPEEGLKFMVYLQKENIIDESGMPKERFSAEFPKEGPSILRIQQVVRGDSAAYFCASSGQGGSPLHFGNGTRLTVT.

The V call is TRBV7-3, the J call TRBJ1-1; the D gene is possibly TRBD1 (6 bases). Deletions cut 5 bases from V and 1 base from J, with 14 bases between. Germline loops: CDR1 SGHTA, CDR2 FQGTGA. The CDR3 runs to 15 residues. Written as DNA, the CDR3 is TGTGCCAGCAGCCCGACAGGAAACCCGAACACTGAAGCTTTCTTT. It codes for CASSPTGNPNTEAFF.

CDR3 sequence reads: CASSLVTGVNTEAFF. CDR3 in DNA: TGTGCCAGCAGCTTGGTCACGGGGGTGAACACTGAAGCTTTCTTT. The rearrangement links TRBV5-4 to TRBJ1-1; weak D call: TRBD1 (5 bases). V shed 0 bases and J shed 0 bases, with 9 bases lying between them. The CDR3 has 15 amino acids. CDR1 and CDR2 from the germline V gene are SGHNT and YYREEE (reference sequence).

V usage is TRBV5-4 and J usage is TRBJ2-3, with 15 bases aligning to TRBD2. CDR1 SGHNT and CDR2 YYREEE come from the germline V gene (reference sequence). This CDR3 has 15 residues. After removal of 4 bases from V and 5 bases from J, the junction contained 2 bases not matched to a gene. This CDR3 is CASSVGLAGGDTQYF. For the CDR3, the DNA is TGTGCCAGCAGCGTGGGACTAGCGGGGGGAGATACGCAGTATTTT.

The rearrangement joins TRBV7-2 to TRBJ2-1; 9 bases align to TRBD2. The CDR3 totals 18 residues. Germline V gene data show CDR1 as SGHTA and CDR2 as FQGNSA. The V segment lost 2 bases and the J segment 5 bases; nucleotides outside the gene matches: 13. CDR3 amino acids: CASSLLSLGLAGNNEQFF. The CDR3 region has the DNA TGTGCCAGCAGCTTATTGTCCCTTGGGCTAGCGGGGAACAATGAGCAGTTCTTC. Complete variable domain (other parts from reference TRBV7-2 and TRBJ2-1): GAGVSQSPSNKVTEKGKDVELRCDPISGHTALYWYRQSLGQGLEFLIYFQGNSAPDKSGLPSDRFSAERTGGSVSTLTIQRTQQEDSAVYLCASSLLSLGLAGNNEQFFGPGTRLTVL.

The CDR3 spells CSVGGWETQYF. In nucleotides, the CDR3 is TGCAGTGTCGGAGGGTGGGAGACCCAGTACTTC. The chain couples TRBV20-1 to TRBJ2-5, with TRBD2 as a possible D gene (6 bases). Trimming cost V 7 bases and J 5 bases, with 11 bases left between them. Germline V gene lookup returns CDR1 DFQATT and CDR2 SNEGSKA (reference sequence). The CDR3 consists of 11 residues.

This chain links TRBV29-1 with TRBJ1-5, with D possibly TRBD1 on 6 matching bases. CDR3 length: 13 amino acids. V dropped 7 bases and J dropped 5 bases, with 15 bases sitting between them. The germline V gene encodes CDR1 SQVTM and CDR2 ANQGSEA. CDR3 sequence: CSALEGGDQPQHF. CDR3 sequence (DNA): TGCAGCGCCCTTGAAGGGGGAGATCAGCCCCAGCATTTT.

The V gene is TRBV27, the J gene TRBJ1-5, with 7 bases aligning to TRBD1. Germline V CDR1 and CDR2: MNHEY, SMNVEV (reference sequence). This CDR3 region has 12 residues. The ends lost 6 bases at V and 6 bases at J; junction bases unmatched: 2. CDR3 amino acids: CASRAGGQPQHF. CDR3 nucleotides: TGTGCCAGCAGGGCAGGGGGTCAGCCCCAGCATTTT.

The V call is TRBV29-1, the J call TRBJ1-1; no firm D call. The ends were cut back, 1 base at V and 6 bases at J, with 9 bases in the middle. The CDR3 loop spans 12 amino acids. Germline CDR1 is SQVTM and CDR2 is ANQGSEA. CDR3 residues: CSVEAYGAEAFF. Here the CDR3 DNA reads TGCAGCGTTGAAGCGTACGGGGCTGAAGCTTTCTTT. Combining the CDR3 with reference TRBV29-1 and TRBJ1-1 gives the whole variable domain SAVISQKPSRDICQRGTSLTIQCQVDSQVTMMFWYRQQPGQSLTLIATANQGSEATYESGFVIDKFPISRPNLTFSTLTVSNMSPEDSSIYLCSVEAYGAEAFFGQGTRLTVV.

This clone was picked up one time. The gene calls are TRBV9 and TRBJ1-2; 9 positions agree with TRBD1. V was pared by 4 bases and J by 3 bases, with 13 bases of the junction left unmatched. CDR1 and CDR2 (germline): SGDLS, YYNGEE. The CDR3 covers 17 residues. The CDR3 DNA sequence: TGTGCCAGCAGCATCCCACAGGGGACAGGGACAGACTATGGCTACACCTTC. Protein product: CASSIPQGTGTDYGYTF.

In this sample, this clone turned up a few times. The chain combines TRBV6-5 with TRBJ1-1; D remains ambiguous. Germline V gene lookup returns CDR1 MNHEY and CDR2 SVGAGI. This CDR3 has 13 residues. Trimming shortened V by 2 bases and J by 3 bases, and 7 bases separated the two germline ends. The CDR3 reads CASSYGSHTEAFF. In DNA, the CDR3 is TGTGCCAGCAGTTACGGCTCCCACACTGAAGCTTTCTTT.

The chain couples TRBV5-1 to TRBJ2-5, with 8 bases aligning to TRBD2. The junction had 9 bases not matched to a gene; V was cut back by 3 bases and J by 5 bases. The CDR3 extends over 15 amino acids. The germline gives CDR1 SGHRS, CDR2 YFSETQ. The CDR3 DNA reads TGCGCCAGCAGCTCCGGGGGGGCAGGTGGGGAGACCCAGTACTTC. Its translation is CASSSGGAGGETQYF.

V and J are TRBV14 and TRBJ1-3, with TRBD1 as a possible D gene (6 bases). Germline V gene sequence: CDR1 SGHDN, CDR2 FVKESK. The CDR3 contains 20 residues. The V end was cut by 6 bases, the J end by 0 bases, with 27 bases between. CDR3 DNA: TGTGCCAGCAGTCCCCAGTGGACAGCTCGCCTTGGGGGCTCTGGAAACACCATATATTTT. As protein: CASSPQWTARLGGSGNTIYF.

The chain combines TRBV18 with TRBJ2-3; D is unresolved. Per the germline V gene, CDR1 is KGHSH and CDR2 is LQKENI. Trimming took 0 bases from V and 2 from J, leaving 12 bases between them. The CDR3 has 16 amino acids. This CDR3 reads CASSPPGRPFTDTQYF. The DNA for the CDR3 is TGTGCCAGCTCACCACCGGGCAGACCATTCACAGATACGCAGTATTTT.

V usage is TRBV7-2 and J usage is TRBJ2-7; 11 bases map to TRBD1. CDR3 length equals 14 residues. V shed 6 bases, J shed 2 bases, and the junction held 3 bases outside the gene matches. In germline, CDR1 is SGHTA, CDR2 FQGNSA. This CDR3 reads CASSQDRGPYEQYF. The CDR3 DNA sequence: TGTGCCAGCAGTCAGGACAGGGGGCCCTACGAGCAGTACTTC.